One sample yielded the 23 T cell receptor beta chains listed below, sequenced in a study of blood T cell repertoires in COVID-19. TCRdb keeps only in-frame clones here, not all; method: immunoSEQ multiplex PCR. Of over 140,000 clones in the sample, roughly 80% were seen once. Sequencing was done on a sample of peripheral blood. Receptors were obtained from a woman aged 50 to 60 with active or convalescent COVID-19.

This chain uses TRBV7-2 with TRBJ1-2; TRBD1 matches at 12 bases. CDR1 and CDR2 (germline): SGHTA, FQGNSA. The trim removed 2 bases at V and 8 bases at J, leaving 18 bases unmatched. The CDR3 runs to 19 residues. The DNA for the CDR3 is TGTGCCAGCAGCTTATCCGGCCCCGGGACAGGGGGCGATGTGAGCGGCTACACCTTC. Its protein product is CASSLSGPGTGGDVSGYTF.

In this sample, this clone turned up a few times. The genes are TRBV30 and TRBJ1-6, with TRBD1 identical over 11 bases. The germline CDR1 and CDR2 sequences are GTSNPN and SVGIG (reference sequence). The junction had 9 bases not matched to a gene; V was cut back by 7 bases and J by 10 bases. CDR3 size: 14 residues. The CDR3 sequence is CAYSGQGASSPLHF. Written as DNA, the CDR3 is TGTGCCTATTCAGGACAGGGGGCCAGCTCACCCCTCCACTTT.

The V call is TRBV7-2, the J call TRBJ2-7; 11 bases are a match to TRBD2. Germline assignment: CDR1 SGHTA and CDR2 FQGNSA. V lost 5 bases and J lost 4; bases outside the gene matches: 16. This CDR3 contains 18 residues. This CDR3 reads CASSVTSGSGSALYEQYF. In nucleotides, the CDR3 is TGTGCCAGCAGCGTTACTAGCGGGAGCGGTTCTGCGTTGTACGAGCAGTACTTC.

About this clone itself: One end of the junction is discordant with germline, which a read error may explain. This chain links TRBV6-5 with TRBJ1-2; D might be TRBD1 (5 bases). The CDR3 length is 13 residues. Germline CDR1 reads MNHEY; CDR2 reads SVGAGI. The CDR3 nucleotides are TGTGCCAGCAGTTCGACAGCCCACTATGGCCACACCTTC. This encodes CASSSTAHYGHTF.

The J gene is TRBJ1-4, the V gene TRBV29-1; TRBD1 might be the D (6 bases). There are 12 residues in the CDR3. V dropped 7 bases and J dropped 8 bases, with 14 bases sitting between them. CDR1 and CDR2 (germline): SQVTM, ANQGSEA. The CDR3 DNA reads TGCAGCGGCCTGACAGGACGGGAAAAACTGTTTTTT. Protein sequence: CSGLTGREKLFF.

Remarks on this clone: Other DNA sequences of this sample code for an identical CDR3. J is TRBJ2-2 and V is TRBV15; TRBD1 agrees at 8 bases. The CDR3 totals 14 residues. From germline, CDR1 is LNHNV and CDR2 YYDKDF (reference sequence). The junction had 2 bases not matched to a gene; V was cut back by 3 bases and J by 5 bases. The CDR3 loop is CATSRDRVTGELFF. The CDR3, as DNA: TGTGCCACCAGCAGGGACAGGGTAACCGGGGAGCTGTTTTTT. The whole variable domain, remainder taken from reference TRBV15 and TRBJ2-2, is DAMVIQNPRYQVTQFGKPVTLSCSQTLNHNVMYWYQQKSSQAPKLLFHYYDKDFNNEADTPDNFQSRRPNTSFCFLDIRSPGLGDTAMYLCATSRDRVTGELFFGEGSRLTVL.

This chain uses TRBV6-2 or TRBV6-3 with TRBJ2-7, with D perhaps TRBD2 (6 bases). Germline V gene lookup returns CDR1 MNHEY and CDR2 SVGEGT. The CDR3 runs 15 residues. V was shortened by 2 bases and J by 6 bases, with 17 bases between the two germline ends. CDR3 residues: CASSYGGLASPEQYF. The CDR3 DNA reads TGTGCCAGCAGTTACGGGGGACTCGCATCCCCCGAGCAGTACTTC.

This clone has only one observation. The chain is built from TRBV7-2 and TRBJ1-4; D is undetermined. V was pared by 5 bases and J by 0 bases, with 13 bases between. The CDR3 is 16 amino acids. Germline V gene data show CDR1 as SGHTA and CDR2 as FQGNSA. The CDR3 DNA reads TGTGCCAGCAGCCGTCGTTCGGGGTCAACTAATGAAAAACTGTTTTTT. Translating it yields CASSRRSGSTNEKLFF.

Only one count was recorded for this clone. The chain carries TRBV28 and TRBJ1-3; 8 nucleotides line up with TRBD1. After removal of 6 bases from V and 0 bases from J, the junction contained 10 bases not matched to a gene. The CDR3 contains 17 residues. Germline V lookup: CDR1 MDHEN, CDR2 SYDVKM. Written as DNA, the CDR3 is TGTGCCAGCAGCCGCCCCGGGACAGGCCTCTCTGGAAACACCATATATTTT. This encodes CASSRPGTGLSGNTIYF.

This clone was found a few times. The rearrangement links TRBV19 to TRBJ2-7; weak D call: TRBD2 (5 bases). Trimming stripped 3 bases from V and 5 bases from J, with 8 bases between. CDR1 is LNHDA, CDR2 SQIVND, per germline (reference sequence). The CDR3 sequence is 12 residues long. CDR3 residues: CASSMRADEQYF. DNA of the CDR3: TGTGCCAGTAGTATGCGGGCAGACGAGCAGTACTTC.

In this sample, this clone turned up a few times. V usage is TRBV7-2 and J usage is TRBJ1-1; no clear D gene. V was shortened by 5 bases and J by 1 base, with 11 bases between the two germline ends. The germline V gene has CDR1 SGHTA and CDR2 FQGNSA. The CDR3 is made up of 14 amino acids. CDR3: CASSPARGNTEAFF. CDR3 bases: TGTGCCAGCAGCCCGGCTAGAGGGAACACTGAAGCTTTCTTT.

This chain links TRBV4-3 with TRBJ2-1; 10 positions match TRBD1. Per the germline V gene, CDR1 is LGHNA and CDR2 is YSLEER. There are 17 residues in the CDR3. Unmatched junction bases numbered 12, after V lost 0 bases and J lost 10 bases. CDR3 sequence reads: CASSQDGPGQGIHEQFF. CDR3 in DNA: TGCGCCAGCAGCCAAGATGGTCCGGGACAGGGGATCCACGAGCAGTTCTTC.

This clone was recorded a few times. The rearrangement links TRBV4-3 to TRBJ1-1, with a weak D call TRBD1 (5 bases). Between the trimmed V and J ends, which lost 0 bases and 3 bases, there was a span of 11 bases. Germline values: CDR1 LGHNA, CDR2 YSLEER. The CDR3 extends over 15 amino acids. CDR3 in amino acids: CASSQEGQPYTEAFF. The CDR3 coding sequence is TGCGCCAGCAGCCAAGAGGGGCAGCCCTACACTGAAGCTTTCTTT.

J is TRBJ2-7 and V is TRBV7-8, with 10 bases identical to TRBD1. Germline V gene sequence: CDR1 SGHVS, CDR2 FQNEAQ. The CDR3 length is 13 residues. V was pared by 5 bases and J by 3 bases, with 1 base of the junction left unmatched. The CDR3 nucleotides are TGTGCCAGCAGCCGGGACAGGGGCTACGAGCAGTACTTC. This gives the protein CASSRDRGYEQYF.

The chain has TRBV18 and TRBJ2-2, with D perhaps TRBD2 (6 bases). CDR1 is KGHSH and CDR2 is LQKENI in the germline V gene. Trimming cost V 2 bases and J 0 bases, with 10 bases left between them. This CDR3 comprises 16 residues. The CDR3 here is CASSPSAGSNTGELFF. The CDR3 DNA follows: TGTGCCAGCTCACCATCGGCGGGATCGAACACCGGGGAGCTGTTTTTT.

The chain carries TRBV7-9 and TRBJ1-6, with 9 bases aligning to TRBD1. V shed 4 bases and J 4 bases; nucleotides not matched to a gene: 5. CDR1 is SEHNR, CDR2 FQNEAQ, per germline (reference sequence). The CDR3 is made up of 16 amino acids. The CDR3 spells CASSSSDRGYNSPLHF. CDR3 sequence (DNA): TGTGCCAGCAGCTCATCGGACAGGGGTTATAATTCACCCCTCCACTTT. Based on the CDR3 plus reference TRBV7-9 and TRBJ1-6, the full variable domain is DTGVSQNPRHKITKRGQNVTFRCDPISEHNRLYWYRQTLGQGPEFLTYFQNEAQLEKSRLLSDRFSAERPKGSFSTLEIQRTEQGDSAMYLCASSSSDRGYNSPLHFGNGTRLTVT.

The rearrangement uses TRBV4-3 and TRBJ1-1; D is unclear. This CDR3 has 15 amino acids. In germline, CDR1 is LGHNA, CDR2 YSLEER. V was shortened by 0 bases and J by 5 bases, with 13 bases between the two germline ends. DNA for the CDR3: TGCGCCAGCAGCCAAGATAGAGGGCGCGAGACTGAAGCTTTCTTT. This encodes CASSQDRGRETEAFF.

A note on this clone: A junction end diverges from the germline sequence, so it may reflect a read error. The rearrangement joins TRBV7-7 to TRBJ2-3; 10 bases align to TRBD2. This CDR3 comprises 15 residues. Germline V lookup: CDR1 SSHAT, CDR2 FNYEAQ (reference sequence). Here the CDR3 DNA reads TGTGCTAGCAGCTTAGCGGGGGGTAGCACAGATACGCAGTATTTT. Its translation is CASSLAGGSTDTQYF. Full variable domain (outside the CDR3, taken from reference TRBV7-7 and TRBJ2-3): GAGVSQSPRYKVTKRGQDVTLRCDPISSHATLYWYQQALGQGPEFLTYFNYEAQPDKSGLPSDRFSAERPEGSISTLTIQRTEQRDSAMYRCASSLAGGSTDTQYFGPGTRLTVL.

The chain links TRBV7-2 to TRBJ1-1; D is unresolved. CDR1 SGHTA and CDR2 FQGNSA come from the germline V gene. This CDR3 is built from 14 residues. Trimming removed 5 bases at V and 0 bases at J, with 10 bases between. The CDR3: CASSAGYMNTEAFF. The CDR3 DNA follows: TGTGCCAGCAGCGCCGGGTACATGAACACTGAAGCTTTCTTT.

The chain combines TRBV7-9 with TRBJ2-1; a weak D match, TRBD1 (5 bases). CDR1 SEHNR and CDR2 FQNEAQ come from the germline V gene (reference sequence). This CDR3 is 16 amino acids long. Between the trimmed V and J ends, which lost 0 bases and 2 bases, there was a span of 11 bases. As DNA, the CDR3 is TGTGCCAGCAGCTTAGCTGTAGGGGCGCCCTACAATGAGCAGTTCTTC. It is translated as CASSLAVGAPYNEQFF. Based on the CDR3 plus reference TRBV7-9 and TRBJ2-1, the full variable domain is DTGVSQNPRHKITKRGQNVTFRCDPISEHNRLYWYRQTLGQGPEFLTYFQNEAQLEKSRLLSDRFSAERPKGSFSTLEIQRTEQGDSAMYLCASSLAVGAPYNEQFFGPGTRLTVL.

The chain combines TRBV29-1 with TRBJ2-2; TRBD1 agrees at 7 bases. The CDR3 totals 14 residues. CDR1 is SQVTM and CDR2 is ANQGSEA in the germline V gene. V gave up 4 bases and J gave up 5 bases; unmatched junction bases: 7. DNA of the CDR3: TGCAGCGTTGTTCTCGGACAGGAGACCGGGGAGCTGTTTTTT. Translation gives CSVVLGQETGELFF.

This clone was seen only once. This chain joins TRBV7-2 and TRBJ1-6; possibly TRBD1 for D (6 bases). V was clipped by 5 bases and J by 5 bases, with 13 bases between them. Germline values: CDR1 SGHTA, CDR2 FQGNSA. This CDR3 contains 15 residues. In DNA, the CDR3 is TGTGCCAGCAGCCCAAGACAGGAGGATAATTCACCCCTCCACTTT. The encoded protein is CASSPRQEDNSPLHF.

This clone was counted once. The J gene is TRBJ2-1, the V gene TRBV9; 7 bases agree with TRBD2. The CDR3 extends over 16 amino acids. Germline values: CDR1 SGDLS, CDR2 YYNGEE. J gave up 2 bases and V 1 base, and 6 bases lay outside the gene matches. The CDR3 DNA follows: TGTGCCAGCAGCGTACAAATTCGGGAGGCCTACAATGAGCAGTTCTTC. It specifies CASSVQIREAYNEQFF.